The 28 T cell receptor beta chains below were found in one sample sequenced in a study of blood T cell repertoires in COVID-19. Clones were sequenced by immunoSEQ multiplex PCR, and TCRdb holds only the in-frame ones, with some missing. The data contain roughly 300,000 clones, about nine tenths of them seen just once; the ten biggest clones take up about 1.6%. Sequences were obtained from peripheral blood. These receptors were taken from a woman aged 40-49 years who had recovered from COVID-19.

The DNA for the CDR3 is TGTGCCAGCTCACCGGGACTCGGAAACACCATATATTTT. Translating gives CASSPGLGNTIYF. The chain has TRBV18 and TRBJ1-3; a possible D gene is TRBD1 (5 bases). CDR3 length: 13 amino acids. Germline V gene sequence: CDR1 KGHSH, CDR2 LQKENI. The V end lost 3 bases, the J end lost 4 bases, and 7 bases lay between the germline ends.

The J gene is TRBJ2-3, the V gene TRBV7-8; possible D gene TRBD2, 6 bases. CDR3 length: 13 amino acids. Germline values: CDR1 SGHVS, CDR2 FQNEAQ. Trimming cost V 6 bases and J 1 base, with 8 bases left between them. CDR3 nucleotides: TGTGCCAGCAGTTCTAGCGGCACAGATACGCAGTATTTT. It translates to CASSSSGTDTQYF.

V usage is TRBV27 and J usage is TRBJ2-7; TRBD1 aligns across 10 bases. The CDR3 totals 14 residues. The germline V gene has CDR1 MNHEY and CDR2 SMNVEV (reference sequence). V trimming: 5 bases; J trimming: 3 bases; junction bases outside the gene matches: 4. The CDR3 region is CASSQGQGYYEQYF. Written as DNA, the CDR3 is TGTGCCAGCAGTCAGGGACAGGGGTACTACGAGCAGTACTTC.

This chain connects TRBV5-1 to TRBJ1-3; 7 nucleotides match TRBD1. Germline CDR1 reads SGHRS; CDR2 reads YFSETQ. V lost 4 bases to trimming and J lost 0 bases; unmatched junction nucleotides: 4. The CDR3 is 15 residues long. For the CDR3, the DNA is TGCGCCAGCAGCACGACAGGGACCTCTGGAAACACCATATATTTT. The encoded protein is CASSTTGTSGNTIYF.

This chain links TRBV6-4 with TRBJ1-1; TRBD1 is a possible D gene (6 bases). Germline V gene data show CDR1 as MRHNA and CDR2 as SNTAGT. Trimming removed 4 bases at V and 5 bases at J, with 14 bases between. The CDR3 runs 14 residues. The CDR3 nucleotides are TGTGCCAGCAGTGTCGTCACAGGGTGGACTGAAGCTTTCTTT. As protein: CASSVVTGWTEAFF.

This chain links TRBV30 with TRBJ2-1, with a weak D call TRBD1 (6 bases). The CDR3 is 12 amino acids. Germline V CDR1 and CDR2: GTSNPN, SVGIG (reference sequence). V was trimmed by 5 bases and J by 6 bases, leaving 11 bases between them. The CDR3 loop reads CAWGDNGNEQFF. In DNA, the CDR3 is TGTGCCTGGGGGGACAACGGCAATGAGCAGTTCTTC.

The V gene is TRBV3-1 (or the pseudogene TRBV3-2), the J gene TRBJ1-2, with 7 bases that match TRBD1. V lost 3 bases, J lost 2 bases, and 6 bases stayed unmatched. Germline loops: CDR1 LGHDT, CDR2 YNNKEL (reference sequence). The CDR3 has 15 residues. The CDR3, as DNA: TGTGCCAGCAGCCATGGGACAGATCCGAACTATGGCTACACCTTC. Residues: CASSHGTDPNYGYTF.

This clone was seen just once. In DNA, the CDR3 is TGTGCCAGTAGTAGCCGGGACACATATCGCGATGAGCAGTTCTTC. This sequence encodes CASSSRDTYRDEQFF. The V and J genes are TRBV19 and TRBJ2-1; weak D call: TRBD1 (6 bases). This CDR3 region has 15 residues. From germline, CDR1 is LNHDA and CDR2 SQIVND (reference sequence). V lost 4 bases and J lost 8, with 18 bases in between.

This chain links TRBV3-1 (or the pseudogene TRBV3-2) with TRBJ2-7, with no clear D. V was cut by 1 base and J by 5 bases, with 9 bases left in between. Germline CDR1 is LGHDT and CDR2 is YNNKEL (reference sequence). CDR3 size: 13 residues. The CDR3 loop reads CASSQVGTNEQYF. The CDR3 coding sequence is TGTGCCAGCAGCCAAGTGGGCACGAACGAGCAGTACTTC.

The CDR3 region has the DNA TGTGCCAGCTCACCGGACAGGGGGCTCGACTATGGCTACACCTTC. This translates into CASSPDRGLDYGYTF. The chain combines TRBV18 with TRBJ1-2; 11 bases fit TRBD1. V trimming: 3 bases; J trimming: 3 bases; junction bases outside the gene matches: 3. This CDR3 is built from 15 residues. CDR1 is KGHSH and CDR2 is LQKENI in the germline V gene.

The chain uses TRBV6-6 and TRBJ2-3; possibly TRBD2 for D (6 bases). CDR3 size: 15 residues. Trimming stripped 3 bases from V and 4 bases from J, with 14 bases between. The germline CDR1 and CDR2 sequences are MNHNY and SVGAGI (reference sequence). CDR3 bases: TGTGCCAGCAGTTATACGGCTAGCGTGGCAGATACGCAGTATTTT. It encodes CASSYTASVADTQYF.

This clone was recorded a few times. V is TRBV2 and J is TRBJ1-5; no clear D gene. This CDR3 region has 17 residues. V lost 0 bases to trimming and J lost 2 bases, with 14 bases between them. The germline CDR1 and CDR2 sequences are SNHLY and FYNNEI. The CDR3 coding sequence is TGTGCCAGCAGTGAAGCGGCCCCGTGGGAGGGCAATCAGCCCCAGCATTTT. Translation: CASSEAAPWEGNQPQHF.

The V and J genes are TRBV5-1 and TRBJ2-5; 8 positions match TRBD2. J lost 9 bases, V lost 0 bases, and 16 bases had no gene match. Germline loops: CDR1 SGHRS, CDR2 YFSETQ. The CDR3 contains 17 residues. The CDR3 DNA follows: TGCGCCAGCAGCTTGGGCCTAGCGGGTGTGATGGAGTCGGCCCAGTACTTC. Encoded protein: CASSLGLAGVMESAQYF.

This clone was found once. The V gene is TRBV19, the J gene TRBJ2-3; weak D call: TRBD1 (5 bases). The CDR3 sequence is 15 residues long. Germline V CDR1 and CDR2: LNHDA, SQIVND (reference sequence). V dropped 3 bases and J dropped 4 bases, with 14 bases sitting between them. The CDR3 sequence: CASSIHTKGADTQYF. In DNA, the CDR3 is TGTGCCAGTAGTATCCACACCAAAGGGGCAGATACGCAGTATTTT.

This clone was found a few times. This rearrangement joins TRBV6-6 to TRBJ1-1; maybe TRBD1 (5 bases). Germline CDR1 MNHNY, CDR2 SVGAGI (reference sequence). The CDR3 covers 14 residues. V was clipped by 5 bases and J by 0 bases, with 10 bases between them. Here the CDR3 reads CASSPQGLNTEAFF. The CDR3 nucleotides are TGTGCCAGCAGTCCCCAGGGCCTGAACACTGAAGCTTTCTTT.

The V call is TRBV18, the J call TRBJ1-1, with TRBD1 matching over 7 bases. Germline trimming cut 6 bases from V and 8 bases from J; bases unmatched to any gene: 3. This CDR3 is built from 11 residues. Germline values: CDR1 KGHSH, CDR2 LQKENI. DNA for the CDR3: TGTGCCAGCTCCCGGACAGGAGAAGCTTTCTTT. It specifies CASSRTGEAFF.

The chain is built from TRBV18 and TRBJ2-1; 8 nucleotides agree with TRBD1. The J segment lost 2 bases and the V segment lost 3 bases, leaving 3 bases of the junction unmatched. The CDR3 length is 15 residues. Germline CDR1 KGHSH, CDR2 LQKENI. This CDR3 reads CASSPRDRTYNEQFF. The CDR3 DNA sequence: TGTGCCAGCTCACCCCGGGACAGGACCTACAATGAGCAGTTCTTC.

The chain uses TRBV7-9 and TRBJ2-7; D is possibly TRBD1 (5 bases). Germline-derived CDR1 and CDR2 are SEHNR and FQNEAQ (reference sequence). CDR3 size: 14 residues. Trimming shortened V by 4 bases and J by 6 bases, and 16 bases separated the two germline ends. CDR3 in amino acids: CASSSLGARLEQYF. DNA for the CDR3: TGTGCCAGCAGCTCCCTAGGGGCTAGGCTCGAGCAGTACTTC.

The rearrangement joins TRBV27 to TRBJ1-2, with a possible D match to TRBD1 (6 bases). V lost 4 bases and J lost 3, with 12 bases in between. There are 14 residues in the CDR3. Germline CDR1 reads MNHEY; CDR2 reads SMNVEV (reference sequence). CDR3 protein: CASSSNGQYYGYTF. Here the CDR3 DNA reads TGTGCCAGCAGTTCCAACGGACAGTACTATGGCTACACCTTC.

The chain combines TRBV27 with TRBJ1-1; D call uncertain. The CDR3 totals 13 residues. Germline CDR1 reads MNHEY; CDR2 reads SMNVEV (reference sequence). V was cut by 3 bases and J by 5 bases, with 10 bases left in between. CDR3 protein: CASSFGERTEAFF. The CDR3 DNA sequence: TGTGCCAGCAGTTTTGGGGAGAGGACTGAAGCTTTCTTT.

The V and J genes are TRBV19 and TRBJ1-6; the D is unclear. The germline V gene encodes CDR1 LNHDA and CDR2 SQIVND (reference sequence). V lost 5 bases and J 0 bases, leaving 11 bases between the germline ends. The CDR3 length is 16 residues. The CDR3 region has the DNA TGTGCCAGTAGTGGCCTAGGGAGCTCCTATAATTCACCCCTCCACTTT. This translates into CASSGLGSSYNSPLHF.

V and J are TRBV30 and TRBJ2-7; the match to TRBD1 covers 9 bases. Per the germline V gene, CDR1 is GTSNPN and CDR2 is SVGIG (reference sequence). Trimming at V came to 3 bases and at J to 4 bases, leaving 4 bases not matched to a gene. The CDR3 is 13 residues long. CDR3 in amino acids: CAWRGDRVYEQYF. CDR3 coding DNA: TGTGCCTGGAGGGGGGACAGGGTTTACGAGCAGTACTTC.

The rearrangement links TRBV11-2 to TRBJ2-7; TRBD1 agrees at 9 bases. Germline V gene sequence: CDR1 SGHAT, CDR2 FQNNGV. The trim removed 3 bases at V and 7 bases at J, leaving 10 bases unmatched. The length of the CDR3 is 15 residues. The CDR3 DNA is TGTGCCAGCAGCTTCGGGACAGGGAAGCTGGAGGAGCAGTACTTC. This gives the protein CASSFGTGKLEEQYF.

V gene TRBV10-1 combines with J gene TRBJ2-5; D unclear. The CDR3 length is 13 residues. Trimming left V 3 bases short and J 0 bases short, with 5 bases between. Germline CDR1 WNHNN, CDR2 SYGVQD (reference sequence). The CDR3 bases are TGCGCCAGCAGTGACGGGTACCAAGAGACCCAGTACTTC. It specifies CASSDGYQETQYF.

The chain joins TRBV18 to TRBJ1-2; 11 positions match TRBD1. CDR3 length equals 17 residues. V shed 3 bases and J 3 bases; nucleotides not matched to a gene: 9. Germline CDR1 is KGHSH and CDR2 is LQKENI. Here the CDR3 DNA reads TGTGCCAGCTCACCCGGACAGGGGGCGGTCGAACACTATGGCTACACCTTC. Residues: CASSPGQGAVEHYGYTF.

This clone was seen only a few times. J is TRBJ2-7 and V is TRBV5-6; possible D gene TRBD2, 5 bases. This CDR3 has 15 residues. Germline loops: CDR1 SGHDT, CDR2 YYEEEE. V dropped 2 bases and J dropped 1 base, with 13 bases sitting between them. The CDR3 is CASSLYSSNSYEQYF. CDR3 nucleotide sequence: TGTGCCAGCAGCTTATATTCTAGCAATTCCTACGAGCAGTACTTC.

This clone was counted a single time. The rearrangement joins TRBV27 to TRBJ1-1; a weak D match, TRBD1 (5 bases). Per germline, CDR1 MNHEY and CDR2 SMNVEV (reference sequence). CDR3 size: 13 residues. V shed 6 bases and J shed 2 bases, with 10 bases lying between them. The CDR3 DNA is TGTGCCAGCAGGCGGGACGGTAACACTGAAGCTTTCTTT. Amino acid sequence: CASRRDGNTEAFF.

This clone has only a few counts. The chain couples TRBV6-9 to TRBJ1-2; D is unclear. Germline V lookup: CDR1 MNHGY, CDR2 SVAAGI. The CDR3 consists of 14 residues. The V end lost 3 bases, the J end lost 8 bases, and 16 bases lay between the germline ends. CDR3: CASSYDGLVAGYTF. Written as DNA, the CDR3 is TGTGCCAGCAGTTACGACGGCCTAGTTGCGGGCTACACCTTC.